This TCR beta chain was recorded in a study of cytomegalovirus exposure and HLA in healthy donors. Study-wide results and caveats: Later, an analysis found that common viral pathogens appeared to be linked with several of the most significant clusters. Upon later analysis, TCR association rates were observed to vary by HLA locus, being highest for DRB1 and lowest for HLA-C.

About this clone itself: The target antigen is unknown.

Vbeta (60) and Jbeta (13) primers were used in the PCR. The table came from immunoSEQ multiplex PCR; TCRdb's copy has only in-frame clones and leaves some out. Seen here are about 170,000 clones, roughly 80% observed once, and the top ten hold about 2.2%. The CDR3 extends over 16 amino acids. With V trimmed by 1 base and J by 2 bases, 5 bases remained unmatched. CDR1 and CDR2 (germline): SGHVS, FQNEAQ. Sequencing was performed on PBMCs. The TCR comes from a male donor in good health and CMV-seronegative. V usage is TRBV7-8 and J usage is TRBJ2-1, with TRBD1 matching over 7 bases. The CDR3 is CASSLGATGTYNEQFF. The CDR3 DNA follows: TGTGCCAGCAGCTTAGGGGCGACAGGGACCTACAATGAGCAGTTCTTC.